Listed here is a single TCR beta chain. Its antigen remains unidentified. These data are taken from a study of regulatory T cells in long-lasting Graves disease. Study context: To qualify as persistent, Graves' disease required over 5 years of antithyroid drugs with positive TSH receptor antibodies. Study observations and caveats: Public clonotype sharing was higher in persistent than newly diagnosed patients. Less diverse TCR repertoires were seen in persistent Graves' patients than in newly diagnosed ones. Persistent disease preferred TRBV28, TRBJ1-2 and TRBJ2-5.

Construction of TCR beta libraries relied on iRepertoire HTBI primers and on Arm-PCR targeting CDR3 regions. MiXCR, applied by TCRdb to the multiplex PCR reads, yields one record per CDR3 protein. The table lists a few hundred thousand distinct CDR3 sequences, around a fifth of them singletons, with about 12% in the top ten. Trimming took 6 bases from V and 7 from J, leaving 10 bases between them. This CDR3 comprises 12 residues. As to time point: persistent/refractory GD, antithyroid drugs over 5 years with positive TRAb. PBMC RNA was the source of the TCR library. The input for sequencing was peripheral blood mononuclear cells (PBMCs), taken when the disease was refractory, from a patient treated with antithyroid drugs. The origin of this receptor is a female donor with Graves disease. The V gene is TRBV12-3 or TRBV12-4, the J gene TRBJ2-1, with D tentatively TRBD2 (5 bases). In DNA, the CDR3 is TGTGCCAGCAGAAGACGGGAAAATGAGCAGTTCTTC. Its protein product is CASRRRENEQFF.